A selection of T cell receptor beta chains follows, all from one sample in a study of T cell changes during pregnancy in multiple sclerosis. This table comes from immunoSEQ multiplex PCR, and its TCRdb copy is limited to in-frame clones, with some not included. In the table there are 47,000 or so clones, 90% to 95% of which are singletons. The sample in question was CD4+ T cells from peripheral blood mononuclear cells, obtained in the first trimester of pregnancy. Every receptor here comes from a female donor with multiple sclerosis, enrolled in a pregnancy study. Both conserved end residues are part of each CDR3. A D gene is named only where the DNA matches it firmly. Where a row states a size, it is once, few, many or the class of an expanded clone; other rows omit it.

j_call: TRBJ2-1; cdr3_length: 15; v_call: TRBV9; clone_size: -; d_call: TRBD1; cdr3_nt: TGTGCCAGCAGCGGAACCGGGACAGGGGGCGGCGAGCAGTTCTTC; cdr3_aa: CASSGTGTGGGEQFF
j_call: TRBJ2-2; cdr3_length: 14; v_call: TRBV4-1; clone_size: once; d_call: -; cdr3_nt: TGCGCCAGCAGCCAACCGGGGGAGTCCGGGGAGCTGTTTTTT; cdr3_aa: CASSQPGESGELFF
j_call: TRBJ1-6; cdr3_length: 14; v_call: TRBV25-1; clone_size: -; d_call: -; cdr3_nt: TGTGCCAGCAGTCCGAGATCTCTTTCCGGGGCCCTCCACTTT; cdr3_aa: CASSPRSLSGALHF
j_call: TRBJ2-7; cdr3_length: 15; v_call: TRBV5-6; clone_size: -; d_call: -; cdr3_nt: TGTGCCAGCAGCGGGCAAAGCGGCAGTCTCTACGAGCAGTACTTC; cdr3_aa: CASSGQSGSLYEQYF
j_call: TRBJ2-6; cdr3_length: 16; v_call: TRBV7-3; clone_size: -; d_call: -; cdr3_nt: TGTGCCAGCAGCACCCGAGGGCCGTCGGGGGCCAACGTCCTGACTTTC; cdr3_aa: CASSTRGPSGANVLTF
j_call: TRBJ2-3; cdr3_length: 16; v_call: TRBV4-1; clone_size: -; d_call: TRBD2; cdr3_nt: TGCGCCAGCAGCCAAGACGGCGGGGGTTGGGGAGATACGCAGTATTTT; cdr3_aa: CASSQDGGGWGDTQYF
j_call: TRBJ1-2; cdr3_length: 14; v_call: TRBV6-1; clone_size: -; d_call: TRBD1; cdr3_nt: TGTGCCAGCAGTATAGGACAGGGTACAGATGGCTACACCTTC; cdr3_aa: CASSIGQGTDGYTF
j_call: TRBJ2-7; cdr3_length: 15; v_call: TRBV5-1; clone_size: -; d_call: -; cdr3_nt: TGCGCCAGCAGCTCACGGGACACAATCTCCTACGAGCAGTACTTC; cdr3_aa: CASSSRDTISYEQYF
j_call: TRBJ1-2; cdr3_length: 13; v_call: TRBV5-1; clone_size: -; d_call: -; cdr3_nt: TGCGCCAGCACCTACGGGATCCACTATGGCTACACCTTC; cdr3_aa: CASTYGIHYGYTF
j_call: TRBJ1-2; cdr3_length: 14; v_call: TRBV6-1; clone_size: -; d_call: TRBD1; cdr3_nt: TGTGCCAGCAGTGAGCCTGGACAGGGACATGGCTACACCTTC; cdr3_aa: CASSEPGQGHGYTF